Below are 9 T cell receptor beta chains sequenced from a single sample in a study of beta chain features in type 1 diabetes. Broader study findings: Moderately but significantly shorter TCRB CDR3s were found in Type 1 diabetes patients in all four CD4+ subsets.

Isolated RNA was reverse transcribed in full, so expressed TCRB transcripts were sequenced. Libraries were prepared by immunoSEQ multiplex PCR; TCRdb keeps only in-frame clonotypes and omits some of them. The table records 600,000 to 700,000 clones, roughly an eighth of them present only once. Their recognized antigens are unknown. Sequences were obtained from naive CD4+ T cells from blood. These receptors all stem from a man in his late teens or twenties with type 1 diabetes.

This clone was seen many times. At the DNA level, this CDR3 is encoded by other sequences in the same sample as well. The CDR3: CAWSVSGYEQYF. CDR3 sequence (DNA): TGTGCCTGGAGTGTTTCAGGCTACGAGCAGTACTTC. The V and J genes are TRBV30 and TRBJ2-7, with D unresolved. The CDR3 extends over 12 amino acids. The V end was cut by 0 bases, the J end by 3 bases, with 6 bases between. CDR1 is GTSNPN and CDR2 is SVGIG in the germline V gene (reference sequence).

V gene TRBV28 combines with J gene TRBJ2-7; 8 positions agree with TRBD1. CDR1 is MDHEN, CDR2 SYDVKM, per germline. Trimming took 7 bases from V and 2 from J; bases not matched to a gene: 7. The CDR3 is 14 residues long. CDR3 protein: CASTTRDRPYEQYF. The CDR3 DNA follows: TGTGCCAGCACCACCCGGGACAGGCCCTACGAGCAGTACTTC.

The chain links TRBV6-5 to TRBJ2-3; D unresolved. In germline, CDR1 is MNHEY, CDR2 SVGAGI. This CDR3 is built from 14 residues. The V gene lost 3 bases and the J gene lost 4 bases, with 11 bases spanning the gap. The CDR3 here is CASSYNSGSDTQYF. CDR3 nucleotide sequence: TGTGCCAGCAGTTATAATTCAGGTTCAGATACGCAGTATTTT.

This clone was seen a few times. The V call is TRBV12-5, the J call TRBJ1-1, with D uncertain. The V gene lost 6 bases and the J gene lost 6 bases, with 5 bases spanning the gap. CDR3 length: 10 amino acids. Germline CDR1 reads LGHNT; CDR2 reads FRNRAP. CDR3 nucleotides: TGTGCTAGTGGCCCGGCTGAAGCTTTCTTT. It is translated as CASGPAEAFF.

As for this clone: No conserved phenylalanine or tryptophan is present at the end of the CDR3, so a read error is the likely explanation. The DNA is left out, because the CDR3 cannot be placed on it with certainty; the CDR3 is given as TCRdb lists it. The rearrangement uses TRBV20-1 and TRBJ2-3. The CDR3 numbers 8 amino acids, ends counted. Germline-derived CDR1 and CDR2 are DFQATT and SNEGSKA (reference sequence). CDR3 protein: CSARDGTG.

The genes are TRBV7-9 and TRBJ1-5; 8 positions agree with TRBD1. The germline CDR1 and CDR2 sequences are SEHNR and FQNEAQ (reference sequence). Trimming removed 5 bases from V and 6 bases from J; junction bases left unmatched: 3. The CDR3 extends over 13 amino acids. CDR3 protein: CASSQGASQPQHF. In DNA, the CDR3 is TGTGCCAGCAGCCAGGGGGCTAGTCAGCCCCAGCATTTT.

This sequence joins TRBV5-4 and TRBJ2-1, with TRBD1 as a possible D gene (5 bases). CDR1 and CDR2 (germline): SGHNT, YYREEE (reference sequence). There are 19 residues in the CDR3. V was clipped by 0 bases and J by 0 bases, with 19 bases between them. The CDR3 reads CASSLVGAHPDYSYNEQFF. The CDR3 DNA reads as TGTGCCAGCAGCTTGGTAGGGGCGCACCCCGATTACTCCTACAATGAGCAGTTCTTC.

The chain has TRBV15 and TRBJ1-2, with 7 positions matching TRBD1. J was trimmed by 5 bases and V by 4 bases; bases with no gene match: 1. CDR1 is LNHNV, CDR2 YYDKDF, per germline (reference sequence). The CDR3 is made up of 12 amino acids. The CDR3 DNA is TGTGCCACCAGCAAGACAGGGTATGGCTACACCTTC. Its protein product is CATSKTGYGYTF.

This chain joins TRBV28 and TRBJ2-7; D possibly corresponds to TRBD1 (5 bases). Germline V lookup: CDR1 MDHEN, CDR2 SYDVKM. V lost 4 bases to trimming and J lost 6 bases, with 10 bases between them. This CDR3 is 12 amino acids long. CDR3 in amino acids: CASSSDSREQYF. CDR3 nucleotides: TGTGCCAGCAGTTCAGACAGTCGCGAGCAGTACTTC.